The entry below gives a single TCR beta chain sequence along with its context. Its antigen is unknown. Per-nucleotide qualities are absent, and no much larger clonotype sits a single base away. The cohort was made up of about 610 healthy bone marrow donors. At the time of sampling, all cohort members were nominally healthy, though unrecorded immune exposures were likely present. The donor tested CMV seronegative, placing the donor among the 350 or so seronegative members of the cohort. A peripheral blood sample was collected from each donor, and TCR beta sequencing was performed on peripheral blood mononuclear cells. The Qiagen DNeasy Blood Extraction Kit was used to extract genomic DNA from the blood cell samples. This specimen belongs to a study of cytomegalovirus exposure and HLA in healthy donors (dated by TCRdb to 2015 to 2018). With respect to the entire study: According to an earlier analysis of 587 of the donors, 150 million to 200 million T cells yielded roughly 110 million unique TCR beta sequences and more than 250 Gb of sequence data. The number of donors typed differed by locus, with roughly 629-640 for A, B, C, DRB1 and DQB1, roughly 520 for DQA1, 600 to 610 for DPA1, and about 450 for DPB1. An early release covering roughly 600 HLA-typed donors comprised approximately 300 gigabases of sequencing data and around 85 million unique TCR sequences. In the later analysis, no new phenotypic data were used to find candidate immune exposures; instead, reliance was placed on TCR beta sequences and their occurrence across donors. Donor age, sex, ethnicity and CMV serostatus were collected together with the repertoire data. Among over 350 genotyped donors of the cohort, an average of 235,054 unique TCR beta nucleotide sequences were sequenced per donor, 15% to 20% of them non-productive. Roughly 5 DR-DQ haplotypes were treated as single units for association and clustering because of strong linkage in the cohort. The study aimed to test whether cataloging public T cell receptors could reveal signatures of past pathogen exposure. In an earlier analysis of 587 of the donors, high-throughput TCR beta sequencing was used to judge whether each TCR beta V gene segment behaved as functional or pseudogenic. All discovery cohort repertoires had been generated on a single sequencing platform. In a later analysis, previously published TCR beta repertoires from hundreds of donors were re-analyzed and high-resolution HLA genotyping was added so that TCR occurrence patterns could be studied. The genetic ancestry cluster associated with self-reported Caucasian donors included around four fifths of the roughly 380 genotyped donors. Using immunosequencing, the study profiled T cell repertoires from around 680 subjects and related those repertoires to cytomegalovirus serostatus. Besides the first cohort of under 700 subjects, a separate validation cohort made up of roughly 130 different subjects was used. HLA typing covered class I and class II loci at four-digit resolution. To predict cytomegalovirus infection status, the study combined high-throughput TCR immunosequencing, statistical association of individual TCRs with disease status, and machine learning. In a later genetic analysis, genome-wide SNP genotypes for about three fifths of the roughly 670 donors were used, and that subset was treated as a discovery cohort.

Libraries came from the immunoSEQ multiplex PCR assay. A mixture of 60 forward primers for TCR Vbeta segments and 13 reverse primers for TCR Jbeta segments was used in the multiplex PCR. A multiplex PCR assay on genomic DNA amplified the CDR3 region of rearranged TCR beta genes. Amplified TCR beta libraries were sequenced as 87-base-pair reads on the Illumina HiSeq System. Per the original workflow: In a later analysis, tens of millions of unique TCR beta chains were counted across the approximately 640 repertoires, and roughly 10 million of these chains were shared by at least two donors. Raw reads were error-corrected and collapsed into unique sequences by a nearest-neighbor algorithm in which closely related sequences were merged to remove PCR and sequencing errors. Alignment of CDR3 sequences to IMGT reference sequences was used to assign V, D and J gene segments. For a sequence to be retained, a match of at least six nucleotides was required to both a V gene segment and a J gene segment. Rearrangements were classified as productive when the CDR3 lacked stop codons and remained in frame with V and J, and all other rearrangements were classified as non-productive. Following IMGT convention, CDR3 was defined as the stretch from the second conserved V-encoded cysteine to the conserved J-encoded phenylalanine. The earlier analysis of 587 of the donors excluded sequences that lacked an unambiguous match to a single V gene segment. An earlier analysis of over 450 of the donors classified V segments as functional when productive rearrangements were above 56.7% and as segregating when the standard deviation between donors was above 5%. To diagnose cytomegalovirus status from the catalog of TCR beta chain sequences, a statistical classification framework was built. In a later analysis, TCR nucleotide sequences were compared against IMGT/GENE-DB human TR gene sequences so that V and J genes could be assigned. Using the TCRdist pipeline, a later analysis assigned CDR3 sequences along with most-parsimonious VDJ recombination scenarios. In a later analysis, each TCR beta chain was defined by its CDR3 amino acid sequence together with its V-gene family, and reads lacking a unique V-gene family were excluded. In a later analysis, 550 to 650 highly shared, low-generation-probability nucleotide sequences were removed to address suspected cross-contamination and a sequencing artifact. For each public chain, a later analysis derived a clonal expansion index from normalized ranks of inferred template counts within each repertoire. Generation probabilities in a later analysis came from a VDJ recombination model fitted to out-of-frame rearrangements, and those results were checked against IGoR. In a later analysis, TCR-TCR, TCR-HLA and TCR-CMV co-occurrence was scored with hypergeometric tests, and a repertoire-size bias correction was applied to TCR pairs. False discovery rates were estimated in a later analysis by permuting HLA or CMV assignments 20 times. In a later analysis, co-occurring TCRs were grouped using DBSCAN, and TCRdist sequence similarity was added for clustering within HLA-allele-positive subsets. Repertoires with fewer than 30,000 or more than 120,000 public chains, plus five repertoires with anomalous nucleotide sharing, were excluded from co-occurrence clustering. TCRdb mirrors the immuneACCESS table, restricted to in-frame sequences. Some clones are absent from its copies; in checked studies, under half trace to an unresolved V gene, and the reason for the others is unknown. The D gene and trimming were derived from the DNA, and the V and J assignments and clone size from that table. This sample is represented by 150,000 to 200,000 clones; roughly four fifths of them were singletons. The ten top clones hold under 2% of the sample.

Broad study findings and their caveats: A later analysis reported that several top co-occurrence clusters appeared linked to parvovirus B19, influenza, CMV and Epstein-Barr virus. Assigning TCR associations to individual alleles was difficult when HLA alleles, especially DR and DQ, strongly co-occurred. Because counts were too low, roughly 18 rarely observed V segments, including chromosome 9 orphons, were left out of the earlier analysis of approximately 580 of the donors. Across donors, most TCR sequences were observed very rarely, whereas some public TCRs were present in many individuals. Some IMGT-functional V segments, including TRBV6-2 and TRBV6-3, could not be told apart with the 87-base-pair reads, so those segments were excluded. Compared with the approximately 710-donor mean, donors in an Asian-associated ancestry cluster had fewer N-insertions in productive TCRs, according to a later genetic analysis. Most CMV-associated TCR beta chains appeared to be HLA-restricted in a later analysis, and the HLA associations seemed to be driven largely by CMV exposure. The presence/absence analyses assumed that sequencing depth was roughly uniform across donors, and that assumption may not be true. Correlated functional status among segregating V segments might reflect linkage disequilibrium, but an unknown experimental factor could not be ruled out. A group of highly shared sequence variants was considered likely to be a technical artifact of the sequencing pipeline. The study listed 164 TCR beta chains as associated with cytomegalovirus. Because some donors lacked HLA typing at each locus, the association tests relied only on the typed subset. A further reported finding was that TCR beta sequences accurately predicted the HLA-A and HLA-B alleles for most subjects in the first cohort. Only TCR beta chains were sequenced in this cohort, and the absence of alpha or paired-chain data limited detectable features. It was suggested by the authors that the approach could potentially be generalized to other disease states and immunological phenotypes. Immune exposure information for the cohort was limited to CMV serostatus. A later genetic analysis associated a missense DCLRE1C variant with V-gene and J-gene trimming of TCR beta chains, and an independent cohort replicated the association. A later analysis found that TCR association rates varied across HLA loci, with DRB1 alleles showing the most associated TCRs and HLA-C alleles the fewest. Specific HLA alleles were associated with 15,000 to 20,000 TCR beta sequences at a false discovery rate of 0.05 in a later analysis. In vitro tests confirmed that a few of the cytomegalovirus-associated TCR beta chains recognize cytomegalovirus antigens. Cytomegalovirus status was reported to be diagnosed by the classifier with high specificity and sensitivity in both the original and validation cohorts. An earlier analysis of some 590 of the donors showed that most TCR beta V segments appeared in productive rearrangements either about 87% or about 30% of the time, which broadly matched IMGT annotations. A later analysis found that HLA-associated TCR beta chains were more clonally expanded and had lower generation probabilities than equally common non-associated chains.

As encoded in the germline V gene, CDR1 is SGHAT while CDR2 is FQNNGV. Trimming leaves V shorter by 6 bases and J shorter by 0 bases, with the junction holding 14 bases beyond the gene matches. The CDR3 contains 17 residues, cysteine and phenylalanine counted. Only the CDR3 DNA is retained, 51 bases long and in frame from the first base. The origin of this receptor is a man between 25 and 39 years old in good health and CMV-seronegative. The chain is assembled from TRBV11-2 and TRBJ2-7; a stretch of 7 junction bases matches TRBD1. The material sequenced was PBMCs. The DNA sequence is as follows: TGTGCCAGCAGGTCCCCCTGGGACAGCGTGAGCTCCTACGAGCAGTACTTC. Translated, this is CASRSPWDSVSSYEQYF.